This T cell receptor beta chain comes out of a study of T-cell memory formation after mild COVID-19 (dated by TCRdb to 2020 to 2022). About the investigation overall: TCR sequence clusters from the two donors were largely donor specific. In a couple of donors, T-cell clones that expanded and contracted after mild COVID-19 were tracked by sequencing TCRalpha and TCRbeta repertoires over time. The cohort comprised two young, previously healthy adult volunteers, one female and one male. The paper's findings and limits, for the study overall: Clones that contracted from day 15 to 85 showed balanced CD4/CD8 phenotypes, whereas a second wave of clones that expanded from day 15 to 37 leaned towards CD4+. Only two mild cases were covered in the study, and larger cohorts including severe cases with pre-infection samples were considered necessary. SARS-CoV-2 specificity was not confirmed for the second-wave clones peaking on day 37. Some responding clones were detected in pre-infection memory, which suggested that pre-existing cross-reactive memory T cells had joined the SARS-CoV-2 response. Contracting CD4+ clones turned up mainly in the CM and EM memory subsets, whereas EMRA was where CD8+ clones were enriched.

The CDR3 covers 12 residues, taking in both the cysteine and the phenylalanine. This entry keeps only the CDR3 DNA: 36 bases, framed from base 1. V is pared back by 7 bases and J by 8 bases, with 14 bases lying between the germline termini. Based on the germline V gene, the CDR1 and CDR2 sequences are SQVTM and ANQGSEA. For sequencing, an Illumina NovaSeq 6000 was employed. Using 5'RACE with constant-segment primers, TCRalpha and TCRbeta cDNA libraries were constructed, with sample barcodes and unique molecular identifiers added in the process. Trizol reagent was used to extract RNA from every sample. Library amplification was performed in two PCR steps, and a second sample barcode and Illumina TruSeq adapters were introduced in the second step. Sequencing of libraries was performed on an Illumina NovaSeq with 2 x 150 bp paired-end reads. The published analysis was carried out like this. The reads were demultiplexed and collapsed into UMI-guided consensus sequences using migec v1.2.7. With mixcr v2.1.11, UMI consensuses were aligned to TRA and TRB V and J templates and assembled into clonotypes. A clonotype was counted as expanded or contracted only if both edgeR and NoisET called the change significant, with noise models trained on biological replicates. edgeR calls used a false discovery rate-adjusted p below 0.01 and a log2 fold-change threshold of 1. PCA with hierarchical clustering of max-normalized trajectories of the 1000 most abundant clonotypes was used as exploratory dynamics analysis. Separately sequenced CD4+ and CD8+ repertoires were used to assign a CD4 or CD8 phenotype to each responding clone. Through fastp at Q25 and MiXCR, TCRdb rebuilt clones from the public reads, retaining in-frame beta chains. Rows are combined by CDR3 protein, so each entry shows the most common genes and DNA. The V and J calls come from TCRdb's annotation, not from the publication. This sample holds roughly 600,000 distinct CDR3 sequences; roughly 18% were observed only once. Jointly, the top ten make up around 12% of the sample.

With respect to this clonotype: Its antigen is currently not known. Base qualities are not recorded, but no much larger clone differs from it by a single base.

PBMCs were isolated by Ficoll-Paque density gradient centrifugation. The TCR originated in an adult woman who had mild COVID-19 (a few samples of this study predate the infection). The sample titles of this study are shuffled in the database, so cell type and time point are left out; the donor was told from shared clones. What was sequenced was PBMCs or a T cell subset sorted from them (not recorded which). The sequence joins TRBV29-1 to TRBJ1-4; no D segment can be confidently identified. The base sequence is TGCAGCGCCGGGGTCCCTCCCGAAAAACTGTTTTTT. It codes for CSAGVPPEKLFF. The CDR3 plus the reference TRBV29-1 and TRBJ1-4 genes for the other parts give the full variable domain: SAVISQKPSRDICQRGTSLTIQCQVDSQVTMMFWYRQQPGQSLTLIATANQGSEATYESGFVIDKFPISRPNLTFSTLTVSNMSPEDSSIYLCSAGVPPEKLFFGSGTQLSVL.